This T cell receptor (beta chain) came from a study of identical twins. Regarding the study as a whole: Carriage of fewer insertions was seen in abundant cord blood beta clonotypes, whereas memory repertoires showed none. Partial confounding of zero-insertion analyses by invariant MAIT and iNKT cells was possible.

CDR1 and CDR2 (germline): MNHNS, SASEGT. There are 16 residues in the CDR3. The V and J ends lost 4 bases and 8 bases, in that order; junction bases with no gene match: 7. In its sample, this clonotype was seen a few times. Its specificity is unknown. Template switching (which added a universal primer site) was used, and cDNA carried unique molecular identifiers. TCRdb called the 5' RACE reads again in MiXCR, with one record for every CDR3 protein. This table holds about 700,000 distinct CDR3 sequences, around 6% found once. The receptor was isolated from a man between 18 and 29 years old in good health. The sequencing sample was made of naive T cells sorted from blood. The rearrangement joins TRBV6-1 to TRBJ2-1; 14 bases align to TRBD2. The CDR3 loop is CASSGWGLAGVDEQFF. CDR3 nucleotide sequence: TGTGCCAGCAGTGGATGGGGACTAGCGGGAGTCGATGAGCAGTTCTTC.